This TCR beta chain appears in the sequencing data of a study of CD8 T cells in ankylosing spondylitis. Whole-study results and caveats: What appeared characteristic of ankylosing spondylitis blood was a TCR beta motif of eight highly homologous variants.

TCRdb redid the calling of the 5' RACE reads with MiXCR, one entry per CDR3 protein. The sample shows 75,000 to 95,000 distinct CDR3 sequences, roughly 10% of them seen only once. Looked up from germline, CDR1 is SNHLY and CDR2 is FYNNEI. The CDR3 sequence is 16 residues long. The trim removed 6 bases at V and 8 bases at J, leaving 9 bases unmatched. As concerns this clonotype: The antigen is not known.

The origin of this receptor is a male donor with ankylosing spondylitis. The chain links TRBV2 to TRBJ2-1; the match to TRBD2 covers 14 bases. The sequenced sample consisted of blood, either unsorted or a sorted T cell fraction (not recorded which). CDR3 coding DNA: TGTGCCAGCAGATACGGGACTAGCGGGAGTAGAGATGAGCAGTTCTTC. It specifies CASRYGTSGSRDEQFF.